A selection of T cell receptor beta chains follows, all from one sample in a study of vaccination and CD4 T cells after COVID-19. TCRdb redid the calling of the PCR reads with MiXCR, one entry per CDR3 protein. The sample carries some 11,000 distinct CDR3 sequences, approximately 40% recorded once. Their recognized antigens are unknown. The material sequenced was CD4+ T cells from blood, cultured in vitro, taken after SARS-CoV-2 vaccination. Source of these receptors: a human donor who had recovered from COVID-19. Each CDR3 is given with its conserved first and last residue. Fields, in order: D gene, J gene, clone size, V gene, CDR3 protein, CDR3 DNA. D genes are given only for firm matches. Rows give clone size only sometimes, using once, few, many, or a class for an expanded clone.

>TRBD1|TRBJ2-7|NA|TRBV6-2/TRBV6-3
CATRTERQGAREQYF
TGTGCCACCAGGACCGAGAGGCAGGGGGCTCGAGAGCAGTACTTC
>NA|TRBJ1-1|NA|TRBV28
CASSFPRGRGNMNTEAFF
TGTGCCAGCAGTTTCCCCAGGGGCCGGGGTAACATGAACACTGAAGCTTTCTTT
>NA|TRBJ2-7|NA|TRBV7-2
CASIPHGASLEQYF
TGTGCCAGCATCCCACACGGGGCGTCTCTCGAGCAGTACTTC
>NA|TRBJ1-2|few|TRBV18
CASSPLRVGSSNYGYTF
TGTGCCAGCTCACCGTTAAGGGTAGGGTCCTCTAACTATGGCTACACCTTC
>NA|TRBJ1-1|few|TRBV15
CATSRRAGVNTEAFF
TGTGCCACCAGCAGGAGGGCAGGGGTCAACACTGAAGCTTTCTTT
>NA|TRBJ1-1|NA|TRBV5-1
CASSLVGGNTEAFF
TGCGCCAGCAGCTTGGTGGGAGGAAACACTGAAGCTTTCTTT
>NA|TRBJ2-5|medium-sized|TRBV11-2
CASSSLPQETQYF
TGTGCCAGCAGCTCTTTACCCCAAGAGACCCAGTACTTC
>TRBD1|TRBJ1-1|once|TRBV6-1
CAIRQGFSGGTEAFF
TGTGCCATCCGACAGGGTTTCTCTGGGGGCACTGAAGCTTTCTTT
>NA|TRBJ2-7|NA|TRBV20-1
CSASDRQEQYF
TGCAGTGCTTCTGACAGGCAGGAGCAGTACTTC
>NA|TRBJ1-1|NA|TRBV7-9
CASSSVPTSKAFF
TGTGCCAGCAGCTCTGTGCCCACCTCAAAAGCTTTCTTT
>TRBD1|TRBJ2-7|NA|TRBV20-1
CSARPRGSYEQYF
TGCAGTGCCAGACCCAGGGGGTCCTACGAGCAGTACTTC
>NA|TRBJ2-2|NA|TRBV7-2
CASSVYTGELFF
TGTGCCAGCAGCGTATACACCGGGGAGCTGTTTTTT
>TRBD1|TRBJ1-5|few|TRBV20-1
CSARLRDRSNQPQHF
TGCAGTGCTAGACTGCGGGACAGGTCGAATCAGCCCCAGCATTTT
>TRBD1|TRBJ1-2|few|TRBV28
CASRGQHYGYTF
TGTGCCAGCAGGGGACAGCACTATGGCTACACCTTC
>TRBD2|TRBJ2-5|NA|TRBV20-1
CSAKLARQETQYF
TGCAGTGCTAAACTAGCGCGCCAAGAGACCCAGTACTTC
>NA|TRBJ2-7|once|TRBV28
CASSSFTRQLVLF
TGTGCCAGCAGTTCATTCACCCGACAGCTAGTTCTTTTC
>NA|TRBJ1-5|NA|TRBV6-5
CASSYTPNSNQPQHF
TGTGCCAGCAGTTATACCCCCAATAGCAATCAGCCCCAGCATTTT
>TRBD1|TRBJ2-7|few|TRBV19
CASSMGGQGGAYEQYF
TGTGCCAGTAGTATGGGGGGACAGGGGGGAGCCTACGAGCAGTACTTC
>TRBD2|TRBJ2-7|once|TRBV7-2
CASSLGGGGSYEQYF
TGTGCCAGCAGCTTGGGCGGGGGTGGCTCCTACGAGCAGTACTTC
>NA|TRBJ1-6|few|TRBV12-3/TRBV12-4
CASSLLGSPLHF
TGTGCCAGCAGTTTATTGGGGTCACCCCTCCACTTT
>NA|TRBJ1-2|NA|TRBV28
CASSLWGSGYTF
TGTGCCAGCAGTTTATGGGGGAGCGGCTACACCTTC
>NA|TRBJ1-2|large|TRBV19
CASRHFGRETSGYTF
TGTGCCAGTAGGCACTTTGGGAGGGAGACCTCTGGCTACACCTTC
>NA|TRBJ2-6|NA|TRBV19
CASSIPTGRAGANVLTF
TGTGCCAGTAGTATACCGACAGGGAGGGCTGGGGCCAACGTCCTGACTTTC
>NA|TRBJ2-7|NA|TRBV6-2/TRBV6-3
CASKRASLNYEQYF
TGTGCCAGCAAACGGGCAAGCCTAAACTACGAGCAGTACTTC
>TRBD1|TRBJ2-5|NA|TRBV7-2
CASRSRTGAAETQYF
TGTGCCAGCAGGTCCCGGACAGGGGCCGCAGAGACCCAGTACTTC
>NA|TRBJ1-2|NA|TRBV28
CASGGFSGYTF
TGTGCCAGTGGGGGGTTTAGTGGCTACACCTTC
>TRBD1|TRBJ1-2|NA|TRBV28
CASRADRANYGYTF
TGTGCCAGCAGAGCAGACAGGGCTAACTATGGCTACACCTTC
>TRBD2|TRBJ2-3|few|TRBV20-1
CSASGVAGGTDTQYF
TGCAGTGCTAGCGGCGTAGCGGGAGGTACGGATACGCAGTATTTT
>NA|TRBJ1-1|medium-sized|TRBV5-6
CASSLLGGGGNTEAFF
TGTGCCAGCAGCTTGTTGGGGGGGGGCGGGAACACTGAAGCTTTCTTT
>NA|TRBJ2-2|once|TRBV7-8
CASSLDLNTGELFF
TGTGCCAGCAGCTTGGACTTAAACACCGGGGAGCTGTTTTTT
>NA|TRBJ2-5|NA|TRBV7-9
CASSSGGLYQETQYF
TGTGCCAGCAGCTCTGGAGGTCTGTACCAAGAGACCCAGTACTTC
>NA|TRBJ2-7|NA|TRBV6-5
CASSYRTGLEQYF
TGTGCCAGCAGTTATCGTACAGGGCTGGAGCAGTACTTC
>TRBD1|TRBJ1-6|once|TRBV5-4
CASSLGGQGNSPLHF
TGTGCCAGCAGCTTGGGGGGACAGGGAAATTCACCCCTCCACTTT
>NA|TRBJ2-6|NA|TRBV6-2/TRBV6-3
CASSDPTAGGSSGANVLTF
TGTGCCAGCAGTGACCCGACAGCAGGGGGGTCCTCTGGGGCCAACGTCCTGACTTTC
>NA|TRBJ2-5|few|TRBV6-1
CASRRTRGDQETQYF
TGTGCCAGCAGACGGACCCGGGGTGACCAAGAGACCCAGTACTTC
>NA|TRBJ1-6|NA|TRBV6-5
CASSYSPMGGSYNSPLHF
TGTGCCAGCAGTTACTCCCCAATGGGGGGCTCCTATAATTCACCCCTCCACTTT
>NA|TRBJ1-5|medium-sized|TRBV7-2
CASSLHFAGGQPQHF
TGTGCCAGCAGCTTACATTTTGCGGGCGGGCAGCCCCAGCATTTT
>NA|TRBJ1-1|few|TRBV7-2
CASSFNPPGYNTEAFF
TGTGCCAGCAGCTTTAACCCACCAGGGTACAACACTGAAGCTTTCTTT
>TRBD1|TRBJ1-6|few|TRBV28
CARETGAEDNSPLHF
TGTGCCAGAGAAACAGGGGCAGAAGATAATTCACCCCTCCACTTT
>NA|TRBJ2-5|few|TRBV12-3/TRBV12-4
CASSLGTSTTQYF
TGTGCCAGCAGTTTAGGTACCTCAACGACCCAGTACTTC
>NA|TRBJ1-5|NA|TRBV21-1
CASSKAAGSNQPQHF
TGTGCCAGCAGCAAAGCCGCGGGTAGCAATCAGCCCCAGCATTTT
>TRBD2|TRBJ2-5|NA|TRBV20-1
CSAMGLAGGQETQYF
TGCAGTGCTATGGGGCTAGCGGGAGGTCAGGAGACCCAGTACTTC
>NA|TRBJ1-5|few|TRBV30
CAWSGQGNQPQHF
TGTGCCTGGAGCGGCCAGGGGAATCAGCCCCAGCATTTT
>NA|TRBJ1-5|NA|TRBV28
CASSLRGGRYQPQHF
TGTGCCAGCAGTTTAAGGGGTGGGAGGTATCAGCCCCAGCATTTT
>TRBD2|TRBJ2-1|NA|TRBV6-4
CASRPSGSNYNEQFF
TGTGCCAGCAGGCCTAGCGGGAGCAACTACAATGAGCAGTTCTTC
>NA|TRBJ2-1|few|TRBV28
CASRTGRHNEQFF
TGTGCCAGCAGAACCGGACGGCATAATGAGCAGTTCTTC
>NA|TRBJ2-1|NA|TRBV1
CTSSQVAPSDEQFF
TGCACCAGCAGCCAAGTTGCACCCTCGGATGAGCAGTTCTTC
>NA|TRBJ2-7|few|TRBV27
CATGTVSSYEQYF
TGTGCCACTGGGACGGTCAGCTCCTACGAGCAGTACTTC
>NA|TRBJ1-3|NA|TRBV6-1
CASSETRGNTIYF
TGTGCCAGCAGCGAGACCAGGGGAAACACCATATATTTT
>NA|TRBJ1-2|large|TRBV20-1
CSARVPENYGYTF
TGCAGTGCTAGAGTGCCAGAGAACTATGGCTACACCTTC
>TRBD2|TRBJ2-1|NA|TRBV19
CATRVMGGSSYNEQFF
TGTGCCACCCGAGTAATGGGCGGGAGCTCCTACAATGAGCAGTTCTTC
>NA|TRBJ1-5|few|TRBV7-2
CASSLARGPTQPQHF
TGTGCCAGCAGCTTAGCACGGGGGCCCACACAGCCCCAGCATTTT
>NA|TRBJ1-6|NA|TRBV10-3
CAISERADASPLHF
TGTGCCATCAGTGAGAGGGCTGATGCTTCACCCCTCCACTTT
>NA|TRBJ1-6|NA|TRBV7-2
CASSGAQTGSPLHF
TGTGCCAGCAGCGGGGCTCAAACCGGTTCACCCCTCCACTTT
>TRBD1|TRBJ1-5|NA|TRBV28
CAGGTGGGQPQHF
TGTGCCGGGGGGACAGGGGGCGGTCAGCCCCAGCATTTT